This T cell receptor beta chain derives from a study of T-cell reconstitution after alpha-beta-depleted transplantation in children. Whole-study findings and limits: At day 60, the high TCRbeta diversity found in some patients originated from recipient T cells and thymic progenitors that had survived. Expanded graft clones, several hundred of them, were reportedly the source of alpha-beta T cells about two months after transplant. A year post-transplant, T-cell counts and diversity derived mostly from newly produced T cells.

With regard to this clonotype: Antigen: not known. One junction end does not reproduce the germline sequence, and a read error may be involved.

Germline V gene lookup returns CDR1 SQVTM and CDR2 ANQGSEA. The CDR3 sequence is 14 residues long. It was with unique molecular identifiers that the TCRbeta library was prepared. TCRdb passed the PCR reads through MiXCR, listing each CDR3 protein once. The data contain 400,000 to 450,000 distinct CDR3 sequences, approximately 42% of them singletons. The input for sequencing was PBMCs, taken before TCRalphabeta/CD19-depleted stem cell transplant. This receptor was obtained from a girl aged 2 to 10 with aplastic anemia, due to receive a stem cell transplant. The chain couples TRBV29-1 to TRBJ2-7; 7 nucleotides line up with TRBD2. CDR3 DNA sequence: TGCAGCGTTGTTCTGGGGCTAGCGGTGCAGGAGCGGTACTTC. Translating gives CSVVLGLAVQERYF.